This T cell receptor beta chain was captured by sequencing in a study of CD8 T cells in ankylosing spondylitis. Molecular-barcoded quantitative 5'-RACE produced these TCR beta libraries. Via MiXCR, TCRdb re-called the 5' RACE reads, giving one row per CDR3 protein. The repertoire has fewer than 550,000 distinct CDR3 sequences, approximately 5% of them found once; the top ten carry around 3.6%. There are many counts of this clonotype. The antigen is not known. General study findings and limits: The study identified a TCR beta motif of eight highly homologous variants that appeared characteristic of ankylosing spondylitis blood. Peripheral blood samples showed relatively rare disease-linked clones, and these clones were CD8+.

Sequencing was performed on blood, either unsorted or a sorted T cell fraction (not recorded which). The sequence derives from a male donor with ankylosing spondylitis.

CDR3 bases: TGTGCCAGCAGCCCAGGGACAGGGGGCGTCTATGGCTACACCTTC. Residues: CASSPGTGGVYGYTF. The rearrangement uses TRBV9 and TRBJ1-2, with 12 bases fitting TRBD1. Germline CDR1 SGDLS, CDR2 YYNGEE. This CDR3 region has 15 residues. Trimming at V came to 4 bases and at J to 4 bases, leaving 5 bases not matched to a gene.